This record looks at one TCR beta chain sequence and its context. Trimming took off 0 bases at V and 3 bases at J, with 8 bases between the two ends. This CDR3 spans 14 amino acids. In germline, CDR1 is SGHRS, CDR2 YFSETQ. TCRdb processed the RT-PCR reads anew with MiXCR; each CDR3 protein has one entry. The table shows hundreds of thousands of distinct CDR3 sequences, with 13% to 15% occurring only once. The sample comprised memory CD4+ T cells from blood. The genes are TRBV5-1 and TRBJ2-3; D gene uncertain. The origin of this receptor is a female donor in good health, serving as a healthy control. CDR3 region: CASSLASATDTQYF. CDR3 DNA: TGCGCCAGCAGCTTGGCCAGCGCGACAGATACGCAGTATTTT.